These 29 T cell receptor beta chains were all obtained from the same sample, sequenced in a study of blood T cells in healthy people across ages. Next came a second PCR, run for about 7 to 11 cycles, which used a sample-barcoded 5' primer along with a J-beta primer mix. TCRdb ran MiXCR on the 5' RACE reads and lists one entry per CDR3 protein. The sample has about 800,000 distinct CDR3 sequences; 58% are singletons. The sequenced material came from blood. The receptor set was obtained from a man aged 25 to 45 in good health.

The CDR3 region has the DNA TGTGCCTGGAGTCTCGGAGGGGCCGGTTGGGCCCAGCATTTT. This encodes CAWSLGGAGWAQHF. The chain couples TRBV30 to TRBJ1-5; D is perhaps TRBD1 (5 bases). V lost 2 bases, J lost 11 bases, and 19 bases lay in between. CDR3 length: 14 residues. Per germline, CDR1 GTSNPN and CDR2 SVGIG (reference sequence).

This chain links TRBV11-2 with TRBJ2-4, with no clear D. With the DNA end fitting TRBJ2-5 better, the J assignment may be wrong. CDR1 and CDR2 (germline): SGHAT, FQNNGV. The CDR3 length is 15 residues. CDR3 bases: TGTGCCAGCAGTTTGGACCACCAACGCTCAGAGACCCAGTACTTC. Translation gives CASSLDHQRSETQYF.

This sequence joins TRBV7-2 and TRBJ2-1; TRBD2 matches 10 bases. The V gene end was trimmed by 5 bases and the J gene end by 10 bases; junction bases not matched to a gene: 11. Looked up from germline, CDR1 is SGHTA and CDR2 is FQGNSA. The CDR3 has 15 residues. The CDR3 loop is CASSPTSGPFREQFF. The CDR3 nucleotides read TGTGCCAGCAGCCCGACTAGCGGGCCCTTTCGGGAGCAGTTCTTC.

The CDR3 loop reads CASSSDFDRSYYGYTF. CDR3 DNA: TGTGCCAGCAGTTCTGACTTCGATCGGTCCTACTATGGCTACACCTTC. This chain uses TRBV12-3 or TRBV12-4 with TRBJ1-2; no clear D gene. Trimming took off 4 bases at V and 3 bases at J, with 18 bases between the two ends. The CDR3 extends over 16 amino acids.

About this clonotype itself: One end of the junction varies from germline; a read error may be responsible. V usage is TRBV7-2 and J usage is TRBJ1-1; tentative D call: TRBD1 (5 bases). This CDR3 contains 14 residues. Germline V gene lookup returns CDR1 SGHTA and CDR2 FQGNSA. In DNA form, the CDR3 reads TGCGCCAACGTACCCAAGGGACGGAACACTGAAGCTTTCTTT. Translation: CANVPKGRNTEAFF.

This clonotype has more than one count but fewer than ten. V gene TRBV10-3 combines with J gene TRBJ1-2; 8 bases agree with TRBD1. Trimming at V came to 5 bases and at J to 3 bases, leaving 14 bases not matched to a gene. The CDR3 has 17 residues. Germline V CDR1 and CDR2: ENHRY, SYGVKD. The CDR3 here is CAISTTVSDRAHYGYTF. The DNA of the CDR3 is TGTGCCATCAGTACCACAGTCTCGGACAGGGCGCACTATGGCTACACCTTC.

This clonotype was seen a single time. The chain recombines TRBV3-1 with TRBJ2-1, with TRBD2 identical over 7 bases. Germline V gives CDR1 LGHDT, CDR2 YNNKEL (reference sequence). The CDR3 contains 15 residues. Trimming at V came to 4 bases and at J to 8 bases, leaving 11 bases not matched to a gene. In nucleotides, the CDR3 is TGTGCCAGCAGCCCCACTGGGGGGGGGTGGGATGAGCAGTTCTTC. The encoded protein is CASSPTGGGWDEQFF.

The DNA for the CDR3 is TGTGCCAGCAGCCTGGGGACTAGTAATCGGAAGACCCAGTACTTC. It codes for CASSLGTSNRKTQYF. The rearrangement uses TRBV3-1 and TRBJ2-7; 8 bases agree with TRBD2. The last part of the DNA fits TRBJ2-5 better; the J call may be wrong. CDR1 is LGHDT and CDR2 is YNNKEL in the germline V gene (reference sequence). There are 15 residues in the CDR3.

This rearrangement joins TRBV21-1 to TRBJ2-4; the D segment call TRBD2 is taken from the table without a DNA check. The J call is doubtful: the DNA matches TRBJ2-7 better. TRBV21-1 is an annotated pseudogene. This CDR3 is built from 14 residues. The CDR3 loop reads CASSLGLAYDEQYF. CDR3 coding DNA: TGTGCCAGCAGCTTGGGCCTAGCGTACGACGAGCAGTACTTC.

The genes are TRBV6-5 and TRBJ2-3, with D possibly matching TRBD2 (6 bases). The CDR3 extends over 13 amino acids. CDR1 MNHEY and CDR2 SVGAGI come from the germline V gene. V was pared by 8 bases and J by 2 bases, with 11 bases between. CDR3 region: CASSGVTTDTQYF. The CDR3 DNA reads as TGTGCCAGCTCGGGGGTGACCACAGATACGCAGTATTTT.

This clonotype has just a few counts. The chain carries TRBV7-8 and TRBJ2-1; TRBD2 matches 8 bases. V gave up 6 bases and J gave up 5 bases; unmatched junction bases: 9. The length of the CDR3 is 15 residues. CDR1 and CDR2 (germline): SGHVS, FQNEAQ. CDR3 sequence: CASSFGRAKDNEQFF. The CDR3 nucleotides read TGTGCCAGCAGTTTCGGGAGGGCCAAAGACAATGAGCAGTTCTTC.

CDR3 nucleotides: TGTGCCAGCAGCTTATTTGCGGCTAACTATGGCTACACCTTC. Translation gives CASSLFAANYGYTF. The J gene is TRBJ1-2, the V gene TRBV7-9, with D hard to call. There are 14 residues in the CDR3. The V gene's germline CDR1 is SEHNR and CDR2 FQNEAQ (reference sequence). Trimming pared 2 bases from V and 0 bases from J, leaving 7 bases between.

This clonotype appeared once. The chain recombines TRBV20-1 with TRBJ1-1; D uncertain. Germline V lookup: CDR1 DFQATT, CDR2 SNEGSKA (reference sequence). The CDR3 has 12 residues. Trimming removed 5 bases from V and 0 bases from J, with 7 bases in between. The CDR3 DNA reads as TGCAGTGCTCCCCGGATGAACACTGAAGCTTTCTTT. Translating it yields CSAPRMNTEAFF.

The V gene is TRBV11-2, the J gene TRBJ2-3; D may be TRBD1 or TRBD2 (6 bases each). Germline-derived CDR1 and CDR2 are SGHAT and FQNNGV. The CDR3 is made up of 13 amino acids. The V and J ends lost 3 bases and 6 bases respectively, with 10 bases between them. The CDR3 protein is CASSFRGGDTQYF. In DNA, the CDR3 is TGTGCCAGCAGCTTCAGGGGAGGTGATACGCAGTATTTT.

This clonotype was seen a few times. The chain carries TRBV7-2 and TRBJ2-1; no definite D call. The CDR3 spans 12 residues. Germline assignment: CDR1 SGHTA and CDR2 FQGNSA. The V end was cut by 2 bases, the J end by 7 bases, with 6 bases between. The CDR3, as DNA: TGTGCCAGCAGCTTATTCAGGAATGAGCAGTTCTTC. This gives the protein CASSLFRNEQFF.

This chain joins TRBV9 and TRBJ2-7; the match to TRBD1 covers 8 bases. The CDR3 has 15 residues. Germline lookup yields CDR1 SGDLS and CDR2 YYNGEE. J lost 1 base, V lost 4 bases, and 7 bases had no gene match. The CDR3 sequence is CASSIGGQASYEQYF. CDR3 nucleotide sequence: TGTGCCAGCAGCATAGGGGGACAGGCATCCTACGAGCAGTACTTC.

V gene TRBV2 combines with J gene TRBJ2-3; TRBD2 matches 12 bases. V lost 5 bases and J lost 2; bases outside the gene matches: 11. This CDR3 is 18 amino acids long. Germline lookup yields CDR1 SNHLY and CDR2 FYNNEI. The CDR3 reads CASSKIWTSGTITDTQYF. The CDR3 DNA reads TGTGCCAGCAGTAAGATTTGGACTAGCGGGACAATCACAGATACGCAGTATTTT.

Here the CDR3 reads CASSVGVGRTAGTEAFF. In nucleotides, the CDR3 is TGTGCCAGCAGCGTAGGTGTGGGGAGGACAGCTGGCACTGAAGCTTTCTTT. This chain links TRBV9 with TRBJ1-1; weak D call: TRBD1 (6 bases). With 0 bases removed from V and 4 bases from J, the gap between germline ends came to 19 bases. This CDR3 comprises 17 residues. CDR1 is SGDLS, CDR2 YYNGEE, per germline. Variable domain in full (rest from reference TRBV9 and TRBJ1-1): DSGVTQTPKHLITATGQRVTLRCSPRSGDLSVYWYQQSLDQGLQFLIQYYNGEERAKGNILERFSAQQFPDLHSELNLSSLELGDSALYFCASSVGVGRTAGTEAFFGQGTRLTVV.

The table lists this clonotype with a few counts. The CDR3 sequence: CASSLGGVNVLTF. The CDR3 region has the DNA TGTGCCAGCAGCTTAGGAGGGGTTAACGTCCTGACTTTC. The chain links TRBV7-2 to TRBJ2-6; D is possibly TRBD1 or TRBD2 (5 bases each). Trimming pared 1 base from V and 10 bases from J, leaving 8 bases between. The CDR3 runs to 13 residues. Germline V gives CDR1 SGHTA, CDR2 FQGNSA.

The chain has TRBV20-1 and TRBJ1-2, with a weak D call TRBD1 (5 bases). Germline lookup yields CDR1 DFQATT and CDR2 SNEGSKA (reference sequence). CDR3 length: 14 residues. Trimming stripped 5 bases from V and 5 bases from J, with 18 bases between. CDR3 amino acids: CSAPWVEGTYGYTF. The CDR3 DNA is TGCAGTGCTCCCTGGGTGGAGGGGACTTATGGCTACACCTTC.

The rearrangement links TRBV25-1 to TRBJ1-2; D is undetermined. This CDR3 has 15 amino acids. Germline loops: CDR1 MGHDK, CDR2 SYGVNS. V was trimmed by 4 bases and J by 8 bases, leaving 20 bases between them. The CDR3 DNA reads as TGTGCCAGCAGTGCCGCCATGAGCTTATCGGAAGGCTACACCTTC. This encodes CASSAAMSLSEGYTF.

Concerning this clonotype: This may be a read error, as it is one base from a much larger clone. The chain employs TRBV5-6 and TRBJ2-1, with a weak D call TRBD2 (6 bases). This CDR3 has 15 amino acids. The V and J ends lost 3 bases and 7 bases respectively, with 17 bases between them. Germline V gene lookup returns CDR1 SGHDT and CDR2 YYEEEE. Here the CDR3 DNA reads TGTGCCAGCAGCTGGGCCGCCGGGAGCAGGAATGAGCAGTTCTTC. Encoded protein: CASSWAAGSRNEQFF.

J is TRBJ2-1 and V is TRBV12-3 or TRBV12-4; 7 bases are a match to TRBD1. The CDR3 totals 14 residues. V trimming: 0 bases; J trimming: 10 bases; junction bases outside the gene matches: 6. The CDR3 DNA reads TGTGCCAGCAGTTTAGCGACAGGGCTCAGGGAGCAGTTCTTC. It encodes CASSLATGLREQFF.

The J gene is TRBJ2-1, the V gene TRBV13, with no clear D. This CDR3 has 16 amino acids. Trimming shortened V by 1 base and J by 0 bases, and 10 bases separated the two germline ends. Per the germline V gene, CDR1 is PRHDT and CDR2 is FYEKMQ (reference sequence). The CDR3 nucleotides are TGTGCCAGCAGCTTAGTGGAAGGGAACTCCTACAATGAGCAGTTCTTC. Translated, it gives CASSLVEGNSYNEQFF.

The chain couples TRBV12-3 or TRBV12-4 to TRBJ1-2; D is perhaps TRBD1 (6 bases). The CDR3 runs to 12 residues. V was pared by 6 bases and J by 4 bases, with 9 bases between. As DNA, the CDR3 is TGTGCCAGCAGCCAGGGGCCCTATGGCTACACCTTC. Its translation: CASSQGPYGYTF.

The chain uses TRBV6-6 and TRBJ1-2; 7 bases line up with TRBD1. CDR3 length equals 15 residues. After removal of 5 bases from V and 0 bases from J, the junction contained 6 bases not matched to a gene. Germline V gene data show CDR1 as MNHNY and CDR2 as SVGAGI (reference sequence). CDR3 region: CASSVPTGPNYGYTF. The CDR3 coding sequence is TGTGCCAGCAGTGTGCCGACAGGGCCTAACTATGGCTACACCTTC.

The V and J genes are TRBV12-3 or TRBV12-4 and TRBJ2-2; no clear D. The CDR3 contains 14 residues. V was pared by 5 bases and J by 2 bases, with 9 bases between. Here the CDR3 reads CASSINSNTGELFF. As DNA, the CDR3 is TGTGCCAGCAGTATAAACTCAAACACCGGGGAGCTGTTTTTT.

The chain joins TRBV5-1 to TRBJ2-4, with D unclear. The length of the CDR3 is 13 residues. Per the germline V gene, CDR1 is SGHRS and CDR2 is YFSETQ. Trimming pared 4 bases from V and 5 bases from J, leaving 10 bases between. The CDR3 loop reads CASSDGPENIQYF. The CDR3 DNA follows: TGCGCCAGCAGCGACGGACCAGAAAACATTCAGTACTTC.

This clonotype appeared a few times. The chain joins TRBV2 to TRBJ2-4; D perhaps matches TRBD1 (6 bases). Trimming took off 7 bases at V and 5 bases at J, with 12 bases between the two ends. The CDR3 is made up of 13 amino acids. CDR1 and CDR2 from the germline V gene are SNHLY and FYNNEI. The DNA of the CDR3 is TGTGCCAGCAAAGAGGGGGTCGAAAACATTCAGTACTTC. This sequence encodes CASKEGVENIQYF.